This passage covers 17 T cell receptor beta chains from one sample sequenced in a study of circulating and synovial CD4+ cells in juvenile arthritis (dated by TCRdb to about 2014). Libraries were built with the immunoSEQ multiplex PCR assay. Entries here come from immuneACCESS through TCRdb and include only in-frame sequences with V and J called. Some clones fail to appear in such tables; in the studies checked, an unresolved V gene covers under half of the shortfall, and the cause of the remainder is unknown. The sample contains some 35,000 clones, 95% of them found a single time. Approximately 0.17% of the sample lies in the top ten. The sample comprised CD4+ T cells from blood. The receptors come from a human donor with juvenile idiopathic arthritis.

This rearrangement joins TRBV5-8 to TRBJ2-7, with TRBD2 identical over 13 bases. The CDR3 consists of 17 residues. Trimming cost V 4 bases and J 5 bases; bases outside gene matches: 12. The germline V gene encodes CDR1 SGHTS and CDR2 YDEGEE. In DNA, the CDR3 is TGTGCCAGCAGCGAGCAAACGACTAGCGGGAGGTCCCACGAGCAGTACTTC. Protein: CASSEQTTSGRSHEQYF.

The chain joins TRBV7-9 to TRBJ1-5; maybe TRBD1 (6 bases). CDR1 SEHNR and CDR2 FQNEAQ come from the germline V gene (reference sequence). The CDR3 length is 14 residues. V lost 4 bases to trimming and J lost 5 bases, with 12 bases between them. The chain's CDR3 is CASSSEDSHQPQHF. As DNA, the CDR3 is TGTGCCAGCAGCTCAGAGGACAGCCATCAGCCCCAGCATTTT.

This rearrangement joins TRBV19 to TRBJ2-3, with 10 bases lining up with TRBD2. Per the germline V gene, CDR1 is LNHDA and CDR2 is SQIVND (reference sequence). CDR3 length: 18 residues. V was pared by 3 bases and J by 2 bases, with 11 bases of the junction left unmatched. CDR3 sequence (DNA): TGTGCCAGTAGTATGACGTCGGCTAGCGGGGGACCCACAGATACGCAGTATTTT. Protein product: CASSMTSASGGPTDTQYF.

V usage is TRBV5-1 and J usage is TRBJ2-7; tentative D call: TRBD1 (7 bases). Per the germline V gene, CDR1 is SGHRS and CDR2 is YFSETQ. The CDR3 length is 14 residues. The V gene lost 0 bases and the J gene lost 3 bases, with 10 bases spanning the gap. The CDR3 DNA reads TGCGCCAGCAGCTTGGCGCGGGACAGCTACGAGCAGTACTTC. Translating it yields CASSLARDSYEQYF.

The chain is built from TRBV5-8 and TRBJ2-1; D might be TRBD2 (6 bases). Germline CDR1 is SGHTS and CDR2 is YDEGEE. CDR3 length: 15 amino acids. V lost 5 bases, J lost 1 base, and 13 bases lay in between. The CDR3 region is CASRRDLVSYNEQFF. Written as DNA, the CDR3 is TGTGCCAGCAGGCGGGATCTAGTTTCCTACAATGAGCAGTTCTTC.

Only one count was recorded for this clone. The DNA of the CDR3 is TGTGCCAGCAGCTTATCGCTAAATCAGCCCCAGCATTTT. Translated: CASSLSLNQPQHF. The chain couples TRBV7-2 to TRBJ1-5, with D unresolved. Trimming took off 2 bases at V and 4 bases at J, with 6 bases between the two ends. Per germline, CDR1 SGHTA and CDR2 FQGNSA. This CDR3 has 13 amino acids.

This clone has only one observation. V gene TRBV11-2 combines with J gene TRBJ2-2; 11 positions match TRBD1. Losses at the gene ends were 3 bases for V and 3 bases for J; bases not matched to a gene: 6. CDR3 length equals 17 residues. Germline assignment: CDR1 SGHAT and CDR2 FQNNGV. CDR3 residues: CASSFIGGQGDTGELFF. DNA for the CDR3: TGTGCCAGCAGCTTTATAGGGGGACAGGGGGACACCGGGGAGCTGTTTTTT.

This chain uses TRBV30 with TRBJ2-4; D not certain. Per germline, CDR1 GTSNPN and CDR2 SVGIG (reference sequence). The CDR3 is 15 amino acids. The ends were cut back, 1 base at V and 3 bases at J, with 13 bases in the middle. The CDR3 DNA reads as TGTGCCTGGAGTGGGTCCCCCGCGGACAAAAACATTCAGTACTTC. It translates to CAWSGSPADKNIQYF. The full variable domain, completed using reference TRBV30 and TRBJ2-4, is SQTIHQWPATLVQPVGSPLSLECTVEGTSNPNLYWYRQAAGRGLQLLFYSVGIGQISSEVPQNLSASRPQDRQFILSSKKLLLSDSGFYLCAWSGSPADKNIQYFGAGTRLSVL.

This chain joins TRBV6-6 and TRBJ1-2; a possible D gene is TRBD1 (5 bases). V was pared by 5 bases and J by 3 bases, with 19 bases between. CDR1 MNHNY and CDR2 SVGAGI come from the germline V gene (reference sequence). There are 16 residues in the CDR3. The CDR3 DNA is TGTGCCAGCAGTCAAACGGGAGGGGCAGGGTACTATGGCTACACCTTC. Amino acid sequence: CASSQTGGAGYYGYTF.

The genes are TRBV4-2 and TRBJ2-5; D is ambiguous. Germline CDR1 LGHNA, CDR2 YNFKEQ. V lost 1 base to trimming and J lost 2 bases, with 11 bases between them. This CDR3 is built from 15 residues. The CDR3 DNA sequence: TGTGCCAGCAGCCAAGTATCGAACAGACAAGAGACCCAGTACTTC. Translating gives CASSQVSNRQETQYF.

Remarks on this clone: At one end, the junction sequence differs from germline, possibly due to a read error. Additional DNA sequences in this sample encode the identical CDR3. The chain couples TRBV4-2 to TRBJ1-6; TRBD1 might be the D (5 bases). The germline V gene encodes CDR1 LGHNA and CDR2 YNFKEQ. This CDR3 is 16 amino acids long. The CDR3 region is CASSPQASSYNSPLHF. Here the CDR3 DNA reads TGTGCCAGCAGCCCACAGGCGAGCTCCTATAATTCCCCCCTCCACTTT.

The rearrangement links TRBV2 to TRBJ1-1; D uncertain. The CDR3 is made up of 14 amino acids. The V end was cut by 5 bases, the J end by 0 bases, with 10 bases between. Germline assignment: CDR1 SNHLY and CDR2 FYNNEI. The CDR3 DNA follows: TGTGCCAGCAGTAGCAATAATCTGAACACTGAAGCTTTCTTT. The encoded protein is CASSSNNLNTEAFF.

This chain uses TRBV5-1 with TRBJ1-6, with a weak D call TRBD1 (6 bases). CDR3 length equals 14 residues. The germline V gene has CDR1 SGHRS and CDR2 YFSETQ. Trimming shortened V by 4 bases and J by 11 bases, and 16 bases separated the two germline ends. The CDR3 reads CASSQILQGTPLHF. The DNA of the CDR3 is TGCGCCAGCAGCCAGATCCTACAGGGAACACCCCTCCACTTT.

This sequence joins TRBV28 and TRBJ2-7; D is possibly TRBD2 (6 bases). CDR1 MDHEN and CDR2 SYDVKM come from the germline V gene. The CDR3 length is 13 residues. The germline V and J ends were trimmed by 7 bases and 2 bases, with 12 bases remaining between them. As DNA, the CDR3 is TGTGCCAGCACTAATAGCGGAACCTACGAGCAGTACTTC. Residues: CASTNSGTYEQYF. Using reference TRBV28 and TRBJ2-7 for the parts outside the CDR3, the full variable domain is DVKVTQSSRYLVKRTGEKVFLECVQDMDHENMFWYRQDPGLGLRLIYFSYDVKMKEKGDIPEGYSVSREKKERFSLILESASTNQTSMYLCASTNSGTYEQYFGPGTRLTVT.

This chain uses TRBV7-3 with TRBJ2-1, with 7 bases identical to TRBD1. J gave up 2 bases and V 5 bases, and 3 bases lay outside the gene matches. The CDR3 has 14 residues. CDR1 SGHTA and CDR2 FQGTGA come from the germline V gene. CDR3 DNA sequence: TGTGCCAGCAGCCGGGACAGACCCTACAATGAGCAGTTCTTC. Protein: CASSRDRPYNEQFF.

J is TRBJ2-3 and V is TRBV6-5; TRBD2 matches 12 bases. J gave up 3 bases and V 6 bases, and 1 base lay outside the gene matches. The CDR3 contains 14 residues. CDR1 and CDR2 from the germline V gene are MNHEY and SVGAGI. CDR3 sequence (DNA): TGTGCCAGCAGCGGACTAGCGGGGACAGATACGCAGTATTTT. This gives the protein CASSGLAGTDTQYF.

This clone was recorded once. This chain connects TRBV14 to TRBJ1-2; D is ambiguous. From germline, CDR1 is SGHDN and CDR2 FVKESK. This CDR3 has 15 amino acids. V was trimmed by 1 base and J by 4 bases, leaving 13 bases between them. The chain's CDR3 is CASSQAFGGTYGYTF. DNA of the CDR3: TGTGCCAGCAGCCAAGCTTTCGGCGGCACCTATGGCTACACCTTC.